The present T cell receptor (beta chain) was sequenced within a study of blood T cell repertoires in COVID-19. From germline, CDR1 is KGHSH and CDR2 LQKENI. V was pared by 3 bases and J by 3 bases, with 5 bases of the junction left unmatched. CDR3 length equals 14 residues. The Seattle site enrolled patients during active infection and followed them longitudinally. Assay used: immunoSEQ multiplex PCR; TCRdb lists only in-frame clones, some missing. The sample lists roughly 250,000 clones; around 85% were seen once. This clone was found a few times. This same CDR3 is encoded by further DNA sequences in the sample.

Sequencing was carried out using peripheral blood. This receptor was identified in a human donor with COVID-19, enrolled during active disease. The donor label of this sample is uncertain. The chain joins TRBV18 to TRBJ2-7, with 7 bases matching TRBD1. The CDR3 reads CASSPPGQYYEQYF. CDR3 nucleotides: TGTGCCAGCTCACCTCCGGGACAGTACTACGAGCAGTACTTC.